This T cell receptor beta chain was captured by sequencing in a study of identical twins. Study-wide results and caveats: Out-of-frame alpha sequences common to twins were enriched for low generation probability.

Every one of the donors was a healthy Caucasian. CDR3 length: 13 residues. V lost 0 bases to trimming and J lost 6 bases, with 8 bases between them. Germline V gene lookup returns CDR1 MNHEY and CDR2 SVGAGI. A few counts support this clonotype. No antigen is known for it. The cDNA had a unique molecular identifier and a template-switch universal primer site. TCRdb called the 5' RACE reads again in MiXCR, with one record for every CDR3 protein. This repertoire shows 450,000 or so distinct CDR3 sequences, roughly an eighth found once; its top ten account for approximately 1%. The data were also submitted as part of a second study, on yellow fever vaccine responses in identical twins. That study reports: Among the twins, the vaccine T cell response reportedly seemed partly convergent and partly personalized.

The receptor was isolated from a woman in her late teens or twenties in good health. The material sequenced was CD4+ T cells sorted from blood. This chain connects TRBV6-5 to TRBJ1-1; no clear D. The CDR3 nucleotides are TGTGCCAGCAGTTACTCTTATGCTTCTGAAGCTTTCTTT. Amino acids: CASSYSYASEAFF.